One and the same sample provided the 9 T cell receptor beta chains below, sequenced in a study of radiation and T cells in renal cell carcinoma. The data were produced by immunoSEQ multiplex PCR, yet TCRdb's version contains in-frame clones alone and is incomplete. The repertoire holds approximately 120,000 clones, 81% seen once, with roughly 5.9% in the top ten. Specified time point: blood 2 weeks post-SBRT. The sample's treatment: 15 Gy SBRT to primary tumor, nephrectomy 4 weeks later. This sample comprised blood, obtained from a patient whose treatment included radiotherapy and nephrectomy. These receptor sequences come from a man over 45 with renal cell carcinoma.

J is TRBJ2-3 and V is TRBV5-1; tentatively, D is TRBD2 (6 bases). CDR1 is SGHRS and CDR2 is YFSETQ in the germline V gene. CDR3 length: 16 residues. V was clipped by 6 bases and J by 1 base, with 18 bases between them. The CDR3 protein is CASMVDGDFRTDTQYF. The CDR3 nucleotides are TGCGCCAGCATGGTAGATGGGGACTTCCGCACAGATACGCAGTATTTT.

The chain has TRBV25-1 and TRBJ2-1; D perhaps matches TRBD2 (7 bases). From germline, CDR1 is MGHDK and CDR2 SYGVNS. The CDR3 is 14 residues long. Trimming shortened V by 3 bases and J by 8 bases, and 14 bases separated the two germline ends. CDR3 in DNA: TGTGCCAGCAGTGATGGGGGGGCTAGCGATGAGCAGTTCTTC. Residues: CASSDGGASDEQFF.

The rearrangement links TRBV28 to TRBJ2-5, with 7 bases fitting TRBD1. From germline, CDR1 is MDHEN and CDR2 SYDVKM. The V segment lost 1 base and the J segment 12 bases; nucleotides outside the gene matches: 8. There are 13 residues in the CDR3. This chain's CDR3 is CASSLFQGVREYF. CDR3 nucleotide sequence: TGTGCCAGCAGTTTATTCCAGGGGGTCAGAGAGTACTTC.

V is TRBV6-6 and J is TRBJ2-3; 10 positions match TRBD2. CDR1 and CDR2 from the germline V gene are MNHNY and SVGAGI (reference sequence). The V segment lost 5 bases and the J segment 7 bases; nucleotides outside the gene matches: 6. The CDR3 spans 14 residues. CDR3 coding DNA: TGTGCCAGCAGTGTAGCGGGAGGAGGCAATACGCAGTATTTT. The encoded protein is CASSVAGGGNTQYF.

This rearrangement joins TRBV4-2 to TRBJ1-2; D gene unclear. CDR1 and CDR2 (germline): LGHNA, YNFKEQ. Trimming removed 4 bases at V and 0 bases at J, with 15 bases between. This CDR3 has 16 amino acids. The CDR3: CASSPGGGPSNYGYTF. DNA of the CDR3: TGTGCCAGCAGCCCTGGAGGTGGACCCTCTAACTATGGCTACACCTTC.

The chain is built from TRBV7-9 and TRBJ2-5; TRBD1 agrees at 11 bases. Germline V lookup: CDR1 SEHNR, CDR2 FQNEAQ (reference sequence). Germline trimming cut 1 base from V and 5 bases from J; bases unmatched to any gene: 6. CDR3 length equals 16 residues. The CDR3 spells CASSLVGQGGGETQYF. DNA for the CDR3: TGTGCCAGCAGCTTAGTGGGACAGGGGGGCGGGGAGACCCAGTACTTC.

V usage is TRBV5-6 and J usage is TRBJ2-7; either TRBD1 or TRBD2 may fit D (5 bases each). With 1 base removed from V and 6 bases from J, the gap between germline ends came to 17 bases. Germline assignment: CDR1 SGHDT and CDR2 YYEEEE. This CDR3 contains 15 residues. The CDR3, as DNA: TGTGCCAGCAGCTTGAAGGCAGGGAGAGGAGGCGAGCAGTACTTC. The encoded protein is CASSLKAGRGGEQYF.

The chain uses TRBV27 and TRBJ1-1; TRBD1 agrees at 7 bases. Trimming at V came to 7 bases and at J to 6 bases, leaving 8 bases not matched to a gene. CDR1 MNHEY and CDR2 SMNVEV come from the germline V gene (reference sequence). CDR3 size: 13 residues. CDR3 amino acids: CASTRQGGSEAFF. The CDR3 DNA reads TGTGCCAGCACCCGACAGGGTGGGTCTGAAGCTTTCTTT.

V gene TRBV4-1 combines with J gene TRBJ2-1, with TRBD1 as a possible D gene (5 bases). V lost 1 base to trimming and J lost 4 bases, with 11 bases between them. Germline CDR1 reads MGHRA; CDR2 reads YSYEKL. The CDR3 consists of 15 residues. CDR3 amino acids: CASSQGVQGYNEQFF. As DNA, the CDR3 is TGCGCCAGCAGCCAAGGAGTTCAGGGTTACAATGAGCAGTTCTTC.